This T cell receptor (beta chain) was retrieved from a study of shared clonotypes between healthy human individuals. About this clone: What it binds is not known.

Study results and caveats: Memory subsets generally showed lower estimated richness than naive subsets.

Produced via immunoSEQ multiplex PCR; TCRdb's table is partial and in-frame only. The sample yields 550,000 to 800,000 clones, less than 85% seen once. This CDR3 contains 15 residues. The J segment lost 3 bases and the V segment lost 4 bases, leaving 9 bases of the junction unmatched. Germline loops: CDR1 KGHSH, CDR2 LQKENI. The V and J genes are TRBV18 and TRBJ2-7, with 7 bases fitting TRBD2. This receptor was obtained from a woman aged 30 to 39 in good health. Sequenced: memory CD4+ T cells sorted from blood. Subset here: CD45RA-negative fraction. CDR3: CASSHSGGGFYEQYF. The CDR3 region has the DNA TGTGCCAGCTCACACTCTGGCGGGGGATTCTACGAGCAGTACTTC.